This TCR beta chain is drawn from a study of beta chain features in type 1 diabetes. Across the study: Patient and healthy donor groups were alike in age, gender and cell yields.

This clone showed up just a few times. As yet, its antigen is unknown. Isolation of CD4+ naive, central memory, regulatory and stem cell-like memory cells was achieved by sorting via CD45RO/CCR7/CD25/CD127/CD95/CD27. Every bit of the isolated RNA underwent reverse transcription, so sequencing read expressed TCRB transcripts. TCRdb's table, derived via immunoSEQ multiplex PCR, lists solely in-frame clones and lacks some. The sample has around 180,000 clones; more than 10% are singletons. Overall study findings and caveats: A pattern of fewer insertions and more deletions at VDJ junctions was seen in type 1 diabetes patients.

This TCR derives from a young woman in good health. What was sequenced was central memory CD4+ T cells from blood.

This chain's CDR3 is CASSRPGQGLYEQYF. CDR3 coding DNA: TGTGCCAGCAGCCGCCCGGGACAGGGCCTCTACGAGCAGTACTTC. The V gene is TRBV5-6, the J gene TRBJ2-7; 9 bases match TRBD1. Germline lookup yields CDR1 SGHDT and CDR2 YYEEEE. This CDR3 is 15 amino acids long. V dropped 4 bases and J dropped 3; count of bases not matched to a gene: 8.